The rows below give T cell receptor beta chains drawn from one sample of a study of blood T cell repertoires in COVID-19. Profiling relied on immunoSEQ multiplex PCR, and the TCRdb table lists in-frame clones only, not all of them. The sample has around 32,000 clones; roughly 85% are singletons. The sample consisted of peripheral blood. The origin of the receptors is a woman aged 80 or older with active or convalescent COVID-19. CDR3s include the opening cysteine and the closing phenylalanine or tryptophan. Fields, in order: D gene, J gene, clone size, V gene, CDR3 length, CDR3 DNA, CDR3 protein. D genes are given only for firm matches. Only part of the rows carry a size: once, few, many, or a class if the clone is expanded.

d_call: NA; j_call: TRBJ2-7; clone_size: NA; v_call: TRBV7-9; cdr3_length: 14; cdr3_nt: TGTGCCAGCAGCCTCACTAGTGGGCCCTACGAGCAGTACTTC; cdr3_aa: CASSLTSGPYEQYF
d_call: NA; j_call: TRBJ2-3; clone_size: NA; v_call: TRBV14; cdr3_length: 14; cdr3_nt: TGTGCCAGCAGCCAAGGGAGGGGCACAGATACGCAGTATTTT; cdr3_aa: CASSQGRGTDTQYF
d_call: NA; j_call: TRBJ1-5; clone_size: NA; v_call: TRBV7-8; cdr3_length: 15; cdr3_nt: TGTGCCAGCAGCTGGGAGGGTATCAGCAATCAGCCCCAGCATTTT; cdr3_aa: CASSWEGISNQPQHF
d_call: NA; j_call: TRBJ1-5; clone_size: NA; v_call: TRBV19; cdr3_length: 14; cdr3_nt: TGTGCCAGTAGTATAATTTCGGGGAATCAGCCCCAGCATTTT; cdr3_aa: CASSIISGNQPQHF
d_call: TRBD2; j_call: TRBJ2-5; clone_size: NA; v_call: TRBV11-2; cdr3_length: 15; cdr3_nt: TGTGCCAGCAGCCCGGGACTAGCGGGTGGGGAGACCCAGTACTTC; cdr3_aa: CASSPGLAGGETQYF
d_call: NA; j_call: TRBJ2-2; clone_size: NA; v_call: TRBV19; cdr3_length: 13; cdr3_nt: TGTGCCAGTAAGGCGGGTAACACCGGGGAGCTGTTTTTT; cdr3_aa: CASKAGNTGELFF
d_call: NA; j_call: TRBJ2-2; clone_size: NA; v_call: TRBV2; cdr3_length: 14; cdr3_nt: TGTGCCAGCACAACTAGGGAAAAGACCGGGGAGCTGTTTTTT; cdr3_aa: CASTTREKTGELFF
d_call: NA; j_call: TRBJ1-2; clone_size: NA; v_call: TRBV5-4; cdr3_length: 13; cdr3_nt: TGTGCCAGCAGCTTGGTAGGGGACTATGGCTACACCTTC; cdr3_aa: CASSLVGDYGYTF
d_call: NA; j_call: TRBJ2-4; clone_size: NA; v_call: TRBV2; cdr3_length: 12; cdr3_nt: TGTGCCAGCAGGGGTGCGGGGAACATTCAGTACTTC; cdr3_aa: CASRGAGNIQYF
d_call: TRBD1; j_call: TRBJ2-1; clone_size: NA; v_call: TRBV28; cdr3_length: 15; cdr3_nt: TGTGCCAGCAGCCCGGACAGGGCCCCCTACAATGAGCAGTTCTTC; cdr3_aa: CASSPDRAPYNEQFF
d_call: NA; j_call: TRBJ1-4; clone_size: NA; v_call: TRBV18; cdr3_length: 14; cdr3_nt: TGTGCCAGCTCACCTGACAGGCCCAATGAAAAACTGTTTTTT; cdr3_aa: CASSPDRPNEKLFF
d_call: NA; j_call: TRBJ2-1; clone_size: NA; v_call: TRBV11-3; cdr3_length: 16; cdr3_nt: TGTGCCAGCAGTTCGATAGCGGAAACTTCCTACAATGAGCAGTTCTTC; cdr3_aa: CASSSIAETSYNEQFF
d_call: TRBD1; j_call: TRBJ1-5; clone_size: few; v_call: TRBV19; cdr3_length: 16; cdr3_nt: TGTGCCAGTAGTCCCACCGACAGGGGGCGGCTGCAGCCCCAGCATTTT; cdr3_aa: CASSPTDRGRLQPQHF
d_call: NA; j_call: TRBJ1-1; clone_size: NA; v_call: TRBV2; cdr3_length: 17; cdr3_nt: TGTGCCAGCAACAAGGGACTGCTCCTAACTTCGAACACTGAAGCTTTCTTT; cdr3_aa: CASNKGLLLTSNTEAFF
d_call: NA; j_call: TRBJ1-4; clone_size: NA; v_call: TRBV9; cdr3_length: 13; cdr3_nt: TGTGCCAGCAGCGTAAGTCCAGAGGGAAAACTGTTTTTT; cdr3_aa: CASSVSPEGKLFF
d_call: TRBD2; j_call: TRBJ2-1; clone_size: NA; v_call: TRBV28; cdr3_length: 12; cdr3_nt: TGTGCCAGCGGGGGGGAATTTCGGAACCGGTTCTTC; cdr3_aa: CASGGEFRNRFF
d_call: TRBD2; j_call: TRBJ2-1; clone_size: NA; v_call: TRBV5-4; cdr3_length: 15; cdr3_nt: TGTGCCAGCAGCCCGACTAGCGGGCCTACAAATGAGCAGTTCTTC; cdr3_aa: CASSPTSGPTNEQFF
d_call: TRBD1; j_call: TRBJ1-6; clone_size: NA; v_call: TRBV27; cdr3_length: 15; cdr3_nt: TGTGCCAGCACCACCACAGGGGCCTATAATTCACCCCTCCACTTT; cdr3_aa: CASTTTGAYNSPLHF
d_call: TRBD1; j_call: TRBJ1-6; clone_size: NA; v_call: TRBV2; cdr3_length: 14; cdr3_nt: TGTGCCAGCAGTGAATACAGGGGATATTCACCCCTCCACTTT; cdr3_aa: CASSEYRGYSPLHF
d_call: NA; j_call: TRBJ1-5; clone_size: NA; v_call: TRBV30; cdr3_length: 13; cdr3_nt: TGTGCCTGGGACTCAGGGATTAGGGGCCCCCAGCATTTT; cdr3_aa: CAWDSGIRGPQHF
d_call: NA; j_call: TRBJ1-4; clone_size: once; v_call: TRBV7-9; cdr3_length: 13; cdr3_nt: TGTGCCAGCAGCCGCGGACAGACCGAAAAACTGTTTTTT; cdr3_aa: CASSRGQTEKLFF
d_call: TRBD1; j_call: TRBJ1-1; clone_size: NA; v_call: TRBV7-9; cdr3_length: 19; cdr3_nt: TGTGCCAGCAGGGGGCCAAGGGCCCTCTTACAGGGGATGAACACTGAAGCTTTCTTT; cdr3_aa: CASRGPRALLQGMNTEAFF
d_call: TRBD2; j_call: TRBJ2-1; clone_size: NA; v_call: TRBV15; cdr3_length: 16; cdr3_nt: TGTGCCACCAGCTTACCGGGACTAGCGGGTAAGGATGAGCAGTTCTTC; cdr3_aa: CATSLPGLAGKDEQFF
d_call: TRBD2; j_call: TRBJ2-5; clone_size: NA; v_call: TRBV7-2; cdr3_length: 16; cdr3_nt: TGTGCCAGCAGCTTAGCTCACTCGGGGGGCCAAGAGACCCAGTACTTC; cdr3_aa: CASSLAHSGGQETQYF
d_call: NA; j_call: TRBJ1-1; clone_size: few; v_call: TRBV4-1; cdr3_length: 16; cdr3_nt: TGCGCCAGCAGCCTTGGGGGGGCAGGTAAGAACACTGAAGCTTTCTTT; cdr3_aa: CASSLGGAGKNTEAFF
d_call: NA; j_call: TRBJ1-2; clone_size: once; v_call: TRBV19; cdr3_length: 14; cdr3_nt: TGTGCCAGTAGTAGTTCAGGGACTCTCTATGGCTACACCTTC; cdr3_aa: CASSSSGTLYGYTF
d_call: NA; j_call: TRBJ1-3; clone_size: NA; v_call: TRBV12-3/TRBV12-4; cdr3_length: 12; cdr3_nt: TGTGCCAGCATTGGAGCCACGGGCACCATATATTTT; cdr3_aa: CASIGATGTIYF
d_call: TRBD2; j_call: TRBJ2-2; clone_size: NA; v_call: TRBV19; cdr3_length: 14; cdr3_nt: TGTGCCAGTTCTGGCGGGAGAGTGTCCGGGGAGCTGTTTTTT; cdr3_aa: CASSGGRVSGELFF
d_call: NA; j_call: TRBJ1-2; clone_size: NA; v_call: TRBV6-1; cdr3_length: 12; cdr3_nt: TGTGCCAGCAGTGAATCCACTTATGGCTACACCTTC; cdr3_aa: CASSESTYGYTF
d_call: TRBD1; j_call: TRBJ2-7; clone_size: NA; v_call: TRBV2; cdr3_length: 16; cdr3_nt: TGTGCCAGCAGTTCTCTTACTCCGGGACAGTACTACGAGCAGTACTTC; cdr3_aa: CASSSLTPGQYYEQYF
d_call: TRBD1; j_call: TRBJ1-4; clone_size: once; v_call: TRBV5-5; cdr3_length: 17; cdr3_nt: TGTGCCAGCAGCTTGGCCGAAACACAGGGGTTAAATGAAAAACTGTTTTTT; cdr3_aa: CASSLAETQGLNEKLFF
d_call: TRBD1; j_call: TRBJ1-6; clone_size: NA; v_call: TRBV29-1; cdr3_length: 13; cdr3_nt: TGCAGCGTGGCTGACAGGGAAGGCTCACCCCTCCACTTT; cdr3_aa: CSVADREGSPLHF
d_call: NA; j_call: TRBJ2-7; clone_size: NA; v_call: TRBV19; cdr3_length: 13; cdr3_nt: TGTGCCACCACCAGGGACGGGACTTACGAGCAGTACTTC; cdr3_aa: CATTRDGTYEQYF
d_call: NA; j_call: TRBJ2-1; clone_size: medium-sized; v_call: TRBV28; cdr3_length: 15; cdr3_nt: TGTGCCAGCAGTTTTACTAGAGAGGGCTACAATGAGCAGTTCTTC; cdr3_aa: CASSFTREGYNEQFF
d_call: NA; j_call: TRBJ1-1; clone_size: NA; v_call: TRBV5-4; cdr3_length: 15; cdr3_nt: TGTGCCAGCAGCTTGCCTCTACAGGGTAACACTGAAGCTTTCTTT; cdr3_aa: CASSLPLQGNTEAFF
d_call: TRBD1; j_call: TRBJ1-1; clone_size: NA; v_call: TRBV15; cdr3_length: 15; cdr3_nt: TGTGCCACCAGCAGAGATAGAGGACAGGGGGCTGAAGCTTTCTTT; cdr3_aa: CATSRDRGQGAEAFF
d_call: NA; j_call: TRBJ1-3; clone_size: NA; v_call: TRBV7-9; cdr3_length: 16; cdr3_nt: TGTGCCAGCAGCCCCTGGAGCGGGAGCTCTGGAAACACCATATATTTT; cdr3_aa: CASSPWSGSSGNTIYF
d_call: TRBD2; j_call: TRBJ2-7; clone_size: NA; v_call: TRBV15; cdr3_length: 17; cdr3_nt: TGTGCCACCAGCCGGCGGGGGGTGGGGTCGACTGGCTACGAGCAGTACTTC; cdr3_aa: CATSRRGVGSTGYEQYF
d_call: NA; j_call: TRBJ1-5; clone_size: NA; v_call: TRBV6-6; cdr3_length: 17; cdr3_nt: TGTGCCAGCAGTCCCGGGACAAGGGGAAACTCAAATCAGCCCCAGCATTTT; cdr3_aa: CASSPGTRGNSNQPQHF
d_call: TRBD2; j_call: TRBJ2-7; clone_size: NA; v_call: TRBV3-1/TRBV3-2; cdr3_length: 15; cdr3_nt: TGTGCCAGCAGCCCTAGCGGGAGCTTCCCCCACGAGCAGTACTTC; cdr3_aa: CASSPSGSFPHEQYF
d_call: TRBD1; j_call: TRBJ1-6; clone_size: few; v_call: TRBV6-6; cdr3_length: 17; cdr3_nt: TGTGCCAGCAGTCTCAGGATGGACGGGACAGGGGTTTCACCCCTCCACTTT; cdr3_aa: CASSLRMDGTGVSPLHF
d_call: TRBD1; j_call: TRBJ1-2; clone_size: NA; v_call: TRBV29-1; cdr3_length: 13; cdr3_nt: TGCAGCGTTAGACAGGGAGCCTCCTATGGCTACACCTTC; cdr3_aa: CSVRQGASYGYTF
d_call: NA; j_call: TRBJ1-4; clone_size: once; v_call: TRBV9; cdr3_length: 15; cdr3_nt: TGTGCCAGCAGCGTAGCGGGGTCCCCGAGGGAAAAACTGTTTTTT; cdr3_aa: CASSVAGSPREKLFF
d_call: NA; j_call: TRBJ2-3; clone_size: NA; v_call: TRBV30; cdr3_length: 14; cdr3_nt: TGTGCCTGGAGTGGACTACCGCGGAAAGATACGCAGTATTTT; cdr3_aa: CAWSGLPRKDTQYF
d_call: NA; j_call: TRBJ2-2; clone_size: NA; v_call: TRBV2; cdr3_length: 12; cdr3_nt: TGTGCCAGCGGCTTGCTGTCCGGGGAGCTGTTTTTT; cdr3_aa: CASGLLSGELFF
d_call: NA; j_call: TRBJ2-7; clone_size: NA; v_call: TRBV5-1; cdr3_length: 14; cdr3_nt: TGCGCCAGCAGCTTGATTCCGGGATCCGACGAGCAGTACTTC; cdr3_aa: CASSLIPGSDEQYF
d_call: NA; j_call: TRBJ1-5; clone_size: NA; v_call: TRBV24-1; cdr3_length: 14; cdr3_nt: TGTGCCACCAGTTTAACAGGAGTAAATCAGCCCCAGCATTTT; cdr3_aa: CATSLTGVNQPQHF
d_call: TRBD1; j_call: TRBJ1-2; clone_size: NA; v_call: TRBV30; cdr3_length: 14; cdr3_nt: TGTGCCTGGAGTGTACCCCAGGGGGCCCGAGGCAACACCTTC; cdr3_aa: CAWSVPQGARGNTF
d_call: NA; j_call: TRBJ2-5; clone_size: NA; v_call: TRBV10-3; cdr3_length: 12; cdr3_nt: TGTGCCATCAGTGGGAGGGAAGAGACCCAGTACTTC; cdr3_aa: CAISGREETQYF
d_call: TRBD1; j_call: TRBJ1-4; clone_size: NA; v_call: TRBV19; cdr3_length: 14; cdr3_nt: TGTGCCAGTAGTATGACAGGGCGTTACGAAAAACTGTTTTTT; cdr3_aa: CASSMTGRYEKLFF
d_call: TRBD2; j_call: TRBJ2-1; clone_size: NA; v_call: TRBV28; cdr3_length: 14; cdr3_nt: TGTGCCAGCAGTTTAGTAGCGGGAGATAATGAGCAGTTCTTC; cdr3_aa: CASSLVAGDNEQFF
d_call: TRBD1; j_call: TRBJ1-1; clone_size: NA; v_call: TRBV30; cdr3_length: 14; cdr3_nt: TGTGCCTGGAGCCGGACAGGGTTGAACACTGAAGCTTTCTTT; cdr3_aa: CAWSRTGLNTEAFF
d_call: NA; j_call: TRBJ1-2; clone_size: NA; v_call: TRBV9; cdr3_length: 13; cdr3_nt: TGTGCCAGCAGCGCCGGGAGTTTCTATGGCTACACCTTC; cdr3_aa: CASSAGSFYGYTF
d_call: NA; j_call: TRBJ1-2; clone_size: once; v_call: TRBV3-1/TRBV3-2; cdr3_length: 12; cdr3_nt: TGTGCCAGCAGCCAAGTGGAGGGCGGCTACACCTTC; cdr3_aa: CASSQVEGGYTF
d_call: TRBD2; j_call: TRBJ2-5; clone_size: NA; v_call: TRBV7-3; cdr3_length: 16; cdr3_nt: TGTGCCAGCAGCTTGGGACTAGCGGGAAGCCAAGAGACCCAGTACTTC; cdr3_aa: CASSLGLAGSQETQYF
d_call: TRBD2; j_call: TRBJ2-3; clone_size: NA; v_call: TRBV9; cdr3_length: 15; cdr3_nt: TGTGCCAGCAGTTTAGCGGGAGCAAACGCAGATACGCAGTATTTT; cdr3_aa: CASSLAGANADTQYF
d_call: TRBD2; j_call: TRBJ2-7; clone_size: NA; v_call: TRBV4-3; cdr3_length: 18; cdr3_nt: TGCGCCAGCAGCCAAGATGTAGGAGCGGGAGGGCCACCCTACGAGCAGTACTTC; cdr3_aa: CASSQDVGAGGPPYEQYF
d_call: TRBD1; j_call: TRBJ2-2; clone_size: NA; v_call: TRBV5-1; cdr3_length: 17; cdr3_nt: TGCGCCAGCAGCTTGCAAGTGTCAGGGACAGCTTTGGGGGAGCTGTTTTTT; cdr3_aa: CASSLQVSGTALGELFF